Described below is a single T cell receptor beta chain sequence and its context. This sample is drawn from a study of blood T cells in healthy people across ages. For the study at large: For every two T cells, template switching captured about one barcoded beta molecule.

CDR3 length: 18 amino acids. Losses at the gene ends were 3 bases for V and 2 bases for J; bases not matched to a gene: 11. Per germline, CDR1 SGDLS and CDR2 YYNGEE. For the second PCR, which ran for about 6 to 11 cycles, a sample-barcoded 5' primer and a J-beta primer mix were used. TCRdb re-called the 5' RACE reads through MiXCR, storing one row per CDR3 protein. In the table there are about 640,000 distinct CDR3 sequences, around two fifths of which are singletons. Sample: blood. The chain combines TRBV9 with TRBJ2-1, with 10 bases lining up with TRBD2. The sequence came from a man older than 75 in good health. The CDR3 region is CASSAVGAGGPTYNEQFF. CDR3 DNA: TGTGCCAGCAGCGCAGTTGGAGCGGGAGGGCCTACCTACAATGAGCAGTTCTTC.